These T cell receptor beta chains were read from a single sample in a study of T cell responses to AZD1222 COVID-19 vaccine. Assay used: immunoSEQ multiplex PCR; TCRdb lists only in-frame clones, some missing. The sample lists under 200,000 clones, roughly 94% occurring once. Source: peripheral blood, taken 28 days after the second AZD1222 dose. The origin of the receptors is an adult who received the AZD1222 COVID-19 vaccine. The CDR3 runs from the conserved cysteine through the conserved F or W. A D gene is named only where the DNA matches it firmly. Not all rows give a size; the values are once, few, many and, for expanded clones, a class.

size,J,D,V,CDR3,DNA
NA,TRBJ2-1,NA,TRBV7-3,CASSLRPPDERDEQFF,TGTGCCAGCAGCTTAAGGCCCCCGGACGAGAGGGATGAGCAGTTCTTC
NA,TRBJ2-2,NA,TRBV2,CASSRGPGELFF,TGTGCCAGCAGCAGGGGTCCCGGGGAGCTGTTTTTT
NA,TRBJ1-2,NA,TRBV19,CASKDRTGNGYTF,TGTGCCAGTAAGGATCGAACGGGGAATGGCTACACCTTC
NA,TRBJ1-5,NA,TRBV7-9,CASSLGYSNQPQHF,TGTGCCAGCAGCTTAGGTTATAGCAATCAGCCCCAGCATTTT
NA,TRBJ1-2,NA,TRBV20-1,CSAQVSGGYTF,TGCAGTGCCCAAGTGTCGGGTGGCTACACCTTC
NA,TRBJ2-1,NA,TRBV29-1,CSVAGSSYNEQFF,TGCAGCGTGGCAGGGAGCTCCTACAATGAGCAGTTCTTC
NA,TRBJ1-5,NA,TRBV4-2,CASSQGRGNQPQHF,TGTGCCAGCAGCCAGGGGAGAGGCAATCAGCCCCAGCATTTT
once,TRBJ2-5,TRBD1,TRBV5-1,CASSLGAGGVRETQYF,TGCGCCAGCAGCTTGGGTGCAGGGGGCGTTCGGGAGACCCAGTACTTC
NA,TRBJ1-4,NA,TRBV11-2,CASSLRGTLNEKLFF,TGTGCCAGCAGCTTACGAGGGACACTTAATGAAAAACTGTTTTTT
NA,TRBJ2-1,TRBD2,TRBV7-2,CASSSGTSVYNEQFF,TGTGCCAGCAGCTCCGGGACTAGCGTCTACAATGAGCAGTTCTTC
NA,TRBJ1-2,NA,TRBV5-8,CASSSRDRVYGYTF,TGTGCCAGCAGCTCCAGGGATCGGGTCTATGGCTACACCTTC
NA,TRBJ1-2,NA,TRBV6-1,CASSEVGAGANYGYTF,TGTGCCAGCAGTGAAGTAGGGGCCGGGGCTAACTATGGCTACACCTTC
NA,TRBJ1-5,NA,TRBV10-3,CAISEEGTQPQHF,TGTGCCATCAGTGAGGAGGGTACTCAGCCCCAGCATTTT
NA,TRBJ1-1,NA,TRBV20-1,CSVSGNTEAFF,TGCAGTGTCAGTGGGAACACTGAAGCTTTCTTT
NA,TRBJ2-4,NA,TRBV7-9,CASSIQEGGEWNIQYF,TGTGCCAGCAGCATTCAGGAAGGCGGGGAATGGAACATTCAGTACTTC
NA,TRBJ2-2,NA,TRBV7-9,CASSLMRVNTGELFF,TGTGCCAGCAGCTTAATGCGCGTTAACACCGGGGAGCTGTTTTTT
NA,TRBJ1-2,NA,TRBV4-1,CASSPGTWAPNYGYTF,TGCGCCAGCAGCCCTGGTACGTGGGCGCCAAACTATGGCTACACCTTC
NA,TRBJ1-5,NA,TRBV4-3,CASSHSWGKNQPQHF,TGCGCCAGCAGCCATTCTTGGGGTAAAAATCAGCCCCAGCATTTT
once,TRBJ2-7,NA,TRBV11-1,CASSLERRNEQYF,TGTGCCAGCAGCTTAGAGCGCCGAAACGAGCAGTACTTC
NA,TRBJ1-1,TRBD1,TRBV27,CASSLSRDRPKNTEAFF,TGTGCCAGCAGTTTATCCCGGGACAGGCCTAAGAACACTGAAGCTTTCTTT
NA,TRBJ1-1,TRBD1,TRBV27,CASSYSGQTNTEAFF,TGTGCCAGCAGTTACTCGGGACAGACGAACACTGAAGCTTTCTTT
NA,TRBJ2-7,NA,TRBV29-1,CSVVRDYEQYF,TGCAGCGTTGTGAGGGACTACGAGCAGTACTTC
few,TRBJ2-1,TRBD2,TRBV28,CASSIGLADPYNEQFF,TGTGCCAGCAGTATCGGACTAGCGGACCCTTACAATGAGCAGTTCTTC
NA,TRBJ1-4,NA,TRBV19,CASSIEGADNEKLFF,TGTGCCAGTAGTATTGAAGGTGCAGATAATGAAAAACTGTTTTTT
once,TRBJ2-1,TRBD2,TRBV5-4,CASSLGWTSGYNEQFF,TGTGCCAGCAGCTTGGGTTGGACTAGCGGTTACAATGAGCAGTTCTTC
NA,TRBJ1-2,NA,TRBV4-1,CASSQAASSYGYTF,TGCGCCAGCAGCCAAGCCGCGTCAAGCTATGGCTACACCTTC
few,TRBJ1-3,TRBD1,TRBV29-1,CSATSGQGAETIYF,TGCAGCGCCACGAGCGGGCAGGGGGCGGAAACCATATATTTT
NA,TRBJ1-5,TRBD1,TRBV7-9,CASSPPGQSNQPQHF,TGTGCCAGCAGCCCCCCGGGACAGAGCAATCAGCCCCAGCATTTT
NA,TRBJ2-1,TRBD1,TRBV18,CASSPTGPNNEQFF,TGTGCCAGCTCACCGACAGGGCCCAACAATGAGCAGTTCTTC
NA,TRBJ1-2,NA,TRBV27,CASSFNEGMSYTF,TGTGCCAGCAGTTTTAATGAGGGCATGAGCTACACCTTC
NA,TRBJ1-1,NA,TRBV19,CASSMPNRPNTEAFF,TGTGCCAGTAGTATGCCGAACCGCCCTAACACTGAAGCTTTCTTT
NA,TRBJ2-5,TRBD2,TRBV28,CASSYPAGVTETQYF,TGTGCCAGCAGTTATCCAGCGGGGGTAACAGAGACCCAGTACTTC
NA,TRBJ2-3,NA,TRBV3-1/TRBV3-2,CASSQDLWDPTQYF,TGTGCCAGCAGCCAAGATCTCTGGGACCCTACGCAGTATTTT
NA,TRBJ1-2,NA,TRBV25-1,CASRPRREGGYTF,TGTGCCAGCAGACCCCGCAGGGAAGGCGGCTACACCTTC
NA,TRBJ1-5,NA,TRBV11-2,CASSLDYSNQPQHF,TGTGCCAGCAGCTTGGACTATAGCAATCAGCCCCAGCATTTT
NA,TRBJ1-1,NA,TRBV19,CASSGLRGNTEAFF,TGTGCCAGTAGTGGTCTTAGGGGGAACACTGAAGCTTTCTTT
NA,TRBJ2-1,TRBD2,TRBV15,CATSRPSGSSYNEQFF,TGTGCCACCAGCAGACCTAGCGGGTCTTCCTACAATGAGCAGTTCTTC
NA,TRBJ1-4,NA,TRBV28,CASSVGTNEKLFF,TGTGCCAGCAGTGTAGGAACGAATGAAAAACTGTTTTTT
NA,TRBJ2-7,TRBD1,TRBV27,CASSFGTDIYEQYF,TGTGCCAGCAGTTTCGGGACAGACATCTACGAGCAGTACTTC
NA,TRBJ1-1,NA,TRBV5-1,CASSLDLTAEAFF,TGCGCCAGCAGCTTGGACCTTACTGCTGAAGCTTTCTTT
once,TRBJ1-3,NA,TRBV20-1,CSASKSTGNTIYF,TGCAGTGCTAGTAAGAGTACTGGAAACACCATATATTTT
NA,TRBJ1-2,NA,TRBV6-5,CASGSRTEPGSYGYTF,TGTGCCAGCGGTTCGAGGACAGAACCAGGATCTTATGGCTACACCTTC
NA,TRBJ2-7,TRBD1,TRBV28,CATGQAHYEQYF,TGTGCCACCGGACAGGCCCACTACGAGCAGTACTTC